This TCR beta chain was found in a study of low-dose radiotherapy and immunotherapy resistance in tumors. Whole-study context: Individuals in Cohort 2 had 1 Gy per fraction every two weeks, adding up to 13 Gy over 26 weeks. The authors gave intravenous cyclophosphamide 200 mg/m2 every two weeks, one day before radiation and immunotherapy. Aspirin was taken orally at 300 mg daily by patients, and this continued for four cycles from cycle 1 day 1.

The time point here: before trial treatment. Each eligible patient had an advanced solid tumor, and these tumors lacked tumor-infiltrating lymphocytes. First-strand cDNA used TRAV- and TRBV-specific primers, covering alpha and beta chains. With a V-primer adapter and a constant-region primer, TCRs were amplified for about 20 PCR cycles. TCRdb analysed the reads with MiXCR anew, one entry per CDR3 protein. Found here are around 99,000 distinct CDR3 sequences, more than 8% of them singletons; the top ten hold about 1%. V was shortened by 7 bases and J by 2 bases, with 5 bases between the two germline ends. This CDR3 contains 11 residues. In germline, CDR1 is SGDLS, CDR2 YYNGEE. The table lists this clonotype with many counts.

This sample comprised PBMCs, obtained before treatment. This chain connects TRBV9 to TRBJ2-3; no clear D gene. The TCR originated in a male donor with prostate cancer. CDR3 sequence reads: CASAFTDTQYF. The DNA of the CDR3 is TGTGCCAGCGCCTTCACAGATACGCAGTATTTT.